The entry below gives a single T cell receptor (beta chain) sequence along with its context. This specimen belongs to a study of blood T cell repertoires in COVID-19. Whole-study context: COVID-19 samples collected from the United States, Italy and Spain covered acute and convalescent phases. T cells, B-cell-depleted T cells, or PBMCs supplied cDNA or gDNA.

The CDR3 runs 14 residues. Per germline, CDR1 MGHRA and CDR2 YSYEKL. The V end lost 1 base, the J end lost 11 bases, and 15 bases lay between the germline ends. In the source study's methods: Reference gene primer amplification yielded estimated nucleated cell counts. Data came from immunoSEQ multiplex PCR; TCRdb stores just in-frame clones and leaves some out. The V and J calls and clone size are taken from that table; D and trimming were inferred from the DNA. The sample yields about 160,000 clones, about 81% seen once. The rearrangement uses TRBV4-1 and TRBJ2-4; possible D gene TRBD2, 6 bases. The origin of this receptor is a man in his 60s with active or convalescent COVID-19. The sequencing sample was made of peripheral blood. The CDR3 reads CASSQVGSPVLQYF. CDR3 sequence (DNA): TGCGCCAGCAGCCAAGTCGGGAGCCCGGTCCTTCAGTACTTC.